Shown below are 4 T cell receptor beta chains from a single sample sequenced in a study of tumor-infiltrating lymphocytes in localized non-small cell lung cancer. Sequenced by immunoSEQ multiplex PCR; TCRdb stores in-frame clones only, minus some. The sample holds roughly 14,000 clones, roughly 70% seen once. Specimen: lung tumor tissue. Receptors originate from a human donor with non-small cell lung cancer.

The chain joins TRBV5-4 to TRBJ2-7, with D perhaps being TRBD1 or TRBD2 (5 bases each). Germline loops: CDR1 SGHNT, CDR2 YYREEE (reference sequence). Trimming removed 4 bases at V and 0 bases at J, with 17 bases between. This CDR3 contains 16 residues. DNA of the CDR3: TGTGCCAGCAGCCTAGGAATGGGACGGGGCTCCTACGAGCAGTACTTC. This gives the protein CASSLGMGRGSYEQYF.

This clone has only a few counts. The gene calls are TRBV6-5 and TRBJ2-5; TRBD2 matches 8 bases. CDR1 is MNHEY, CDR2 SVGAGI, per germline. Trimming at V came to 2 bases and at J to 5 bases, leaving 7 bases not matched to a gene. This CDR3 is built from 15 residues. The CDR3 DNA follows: TGTGCCAGCAGTTACCTAGCGGGCCTACGGGAGACCCAGTACTTC. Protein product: CASSYLAGLRETQYF.

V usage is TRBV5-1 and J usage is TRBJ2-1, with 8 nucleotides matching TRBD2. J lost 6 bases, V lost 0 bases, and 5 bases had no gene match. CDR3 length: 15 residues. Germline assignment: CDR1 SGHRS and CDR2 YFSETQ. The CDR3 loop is CASSLVGSGVNEQFF. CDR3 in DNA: TGCGCCAGCAGCTTGGTTGGTAGCGGGGTCAATGAGCAGTTCTTC.

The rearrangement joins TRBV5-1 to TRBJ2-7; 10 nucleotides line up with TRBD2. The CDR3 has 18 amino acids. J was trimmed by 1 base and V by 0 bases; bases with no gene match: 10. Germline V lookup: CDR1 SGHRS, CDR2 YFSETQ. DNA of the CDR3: TGCGCCAGCAGCTTGGCCTTCGGAAGCGGGAGGGTATCCTACGAGCAGTACTTC. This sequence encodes CASSLAFGSGRVSYEQYF.